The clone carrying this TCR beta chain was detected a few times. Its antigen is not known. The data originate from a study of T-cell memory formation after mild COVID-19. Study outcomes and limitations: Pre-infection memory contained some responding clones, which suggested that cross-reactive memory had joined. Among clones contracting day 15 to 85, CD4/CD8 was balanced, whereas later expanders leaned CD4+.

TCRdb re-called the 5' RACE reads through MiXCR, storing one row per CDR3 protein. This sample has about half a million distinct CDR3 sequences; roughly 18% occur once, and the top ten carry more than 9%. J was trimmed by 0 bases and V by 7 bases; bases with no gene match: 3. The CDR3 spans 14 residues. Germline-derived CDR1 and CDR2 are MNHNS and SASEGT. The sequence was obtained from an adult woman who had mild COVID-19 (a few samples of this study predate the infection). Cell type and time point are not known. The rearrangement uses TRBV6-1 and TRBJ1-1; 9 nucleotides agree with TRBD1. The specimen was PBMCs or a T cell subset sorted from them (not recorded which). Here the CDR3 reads CASNRGRVNTEAFF. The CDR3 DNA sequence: TGTGCCAGCAACAGGGGGCGGGTGAACACTGAAGCTTTCTTT.